This T cell receptor beta chain was observed in a study of blood T cell repertoires in COVID-19. Study information: Samples of COVID-19 (acute and convalescent) were obtained from the United States, Italy and Spain. Sample material is recorded as cDNA or gDNA derived from T cells, B-cell-depleted T cells, or PBMCs.

Per the original data handling: Reference gene primers were amplified, and this amplification served to estimate nucleated cell counts. Some clones are missing from TCRdb's copy, which holds only in-frame ones; the method was immunoSEQ multiplex PCR. V, J and clone size reflect that table, while D and trimming were determined from the DNA. The table shows some 65,000 clones, with roughly 77% occurring only once. Trimming shortened V by 4 bases and J by 2 bases, and 16 bases separated the two germline ends. The germline gives CDR1 SGHDT, CDR2 YYEEEE. This CDR3 has 15 residues. The sequence was obtained from a human donor in a cohort sampled during active COVID-19. Sequencing used peripheral blood. The V call is TRBV5-6, the J call TRBJ2-7, with D tentatively TRBD1 (7 bases). The CDR3, as DNA: TGTGCCAGCAGCCGACTGGCAGGGGGGACCTACGAGCAGTACTTC. Translating gives CASSRLAGGTYEQYF.